The 21 T cell receptor beta chains below come from one sample, sequenced in a study of T cell responses to AZD1222 COVID-19 vaccine. Profiled with immunoSEQ multiplex PCR; TCRdb holds only in-frame clones, not every one. Found here are around 100,000 clones, around nine tenths of them singletons; the top ten hold around 15%. Sequenced here: peripheral blood, sampled on day 0 of AZD1222 vaccination. The receptor set was obtained from an adult in good health.

Written as DNA, the CDR3 is TGTGCCAGCAGCCAAGTGCAGGGGGGCGATGAAAAACTGTTTTTT. Its protein product is CASSQVQGGDEKLFF. The chain joins TRBV3-1 (or the pseudogene TRBV3-2) to TRBJ1-4; TRBD1 aligns across 7 bases. This CDR3 is built from 15 residues. Per the germline V gene, CDR1 is LGHDT and CDR2 is YNNKEL (reference sequence). With 1 base clipped from V and 6 bases from J, the junction kept 5 bases outside the gene matches.

The chain carries TRBV10-3 and TRBJ1-1; D is ambiguous. V lost 2 bases to trimming and J lost 5 bases, with 15 bases between them. The germline CDR1 and CDR2 sequences are ENHRY and SYGVKD. CDR3 length: 15 residues. This chain's CDR3 is CAISEGVQRRTEAFF. The DNA of the CDR3 is TGTGCCATCAGTGAGGGGGTCCAGCGGCGAACTGAAGCTTTCTTT.

V and J are TRBV5-1 and TRBJ1-1; maybe TRBD1 (5 bases). Germline V gives CDR1 SGHRS, CDR2 YFSETQ. Trimming removed 3 bases from V and 4 bases from J, with 13 bases in between. The CDR3 sequence is 14 residues long. CDR3 DNA: TGCGCCAGCAGCTGGGGGGAAACCGCCACTGAAGCTTTCTTT. This codes for CASSWGETATEAFF.

The chain employs TRBV27 and TRBJ2-7; 7 positions agree with TRBD1. J was trimmed by 7 bases and V by 6 bases; bases with no gene match: 6. Germline CDR1 is MNHEY and CDR2 is SMNVEV (reference sequence). This CDR3 comprises 12 residues. CDR3 nucleotide sequence: TGTGCCAGCAGCCGGGACAGTCGGGAGCAGTACTTC. Translated, it gives CASSRDSREQYF.

V and J are TRBV6-5 and TRBJ1-3; a possible D gene is TRBD1 (5 bases). Trimming shortened V by 0 bases and J by 4 bases, and 13 bases separated the two germline ends. CDR3 length equals 16 residues. In germline, CDR1 is MNHEY, CDR2 SVGAGI. This chain's CDR3 is CASSYSWQGGGNTIYF. For the CDR3, the DNA is TGTGCCAGCAGTTACTCGTGGCAGGGAGGGGGAAACACCATATATTTT.

The chain has TRBV7-2 and TRBJ1-2, with D uncertain. The V gene lost 0 bases and the J gene lost 0 bases, with 8 bases spanning the gap. Germline V lookup: CDR1 SGHTA, CDR2 FQGNSA. The CDR3 length is 15 residues. The CDR3 is CASSLAGATNYGYTF. The CDR3 DNA reads as TGTGCCAGCAGCTTAGCGGGCGCCACTAACTATGGCTACACCTTC.

V and J are TRBV19 and TRBJ1-2; 7 bases fit TRBD1. Germline V CDR1 and CDR2: LNHDA, SQIVND (reference sequence). The ends lost 2 bases at V and 5 bases at J; junction bases unmatched: 5. The CDR3 runs 14 residues. This CDR3 is CASSITGDLYGYTF. Here the CDR3 DNA reads TGTGCCAGTAGTATAACAGGGGATCTTTATGGCTACACCTTC.

This chain joins TRBV28 and TRBJ1-6; 10 bases are a match to TRBD1. Germline CDR1 is MDHEN and CDR2 is SYDVKM. The CDR3 is 15 amino acids. J lost 8 bases, V lost 6 bases, and 7 bases had no gene match. The CDR3 protein is CASRGDRGLYSPLHF. For the CDR3, the DNA is TGTGCCAGCAGAGGCGACAGGGGGCTTTATTCACCCCTCCACTTT. The whole variable domain, filled in from reference TRBV28 and TRBJ1-6, reads DVKVTQSSRYLVKRTGEKVFLECVQDMDHENMFWYRQDPGLGLRLIYFSYDVKMKEKGDIPEGYSVSREKKERFSLILESASTNQTSMYLCASRGDRGLYSPLHFGNGTRLTVT.

The V and J genes are TRBV7-2 and TRBJ1-1, with a possible D match to TRBD1 (6 bases). The CDR3 has 14 amino acids. Germline CDR1 SGHTA, CDR2 FQGNSA. V was clipped by 5 bases and J by 10 bases, with 20 bases between them. The chain's CDR3 is CASSQGGPILTAFF. CDR3 DNA: TGTGCCAGCAGCCAAGGGGGGCCAATACTAACAGCTTTCTTT.

This chain joins TRBV5-1 and TRBJ1-2, with D unclear. Germline-derived CDR1 and CDR2 are SGHRS and YFSETQ. V lost 0 bases, J lost 0 bases, and 6 bases lay in between. The CDR3 contains 14 residues. The CDR3 here is CASSLEWANYGYTF. CDR3 nucleotides: TGCGCCAGCAGCTTGGAATGGGCTAACTATGGCTACACCTTC.

The chain couples TRBV6-5 to TRBJ1-2, with 10 bases matching TRBD1. The V gene end was trimmed by 5 bases and the J gene end by 4 bases; junction bases not matched to a gene: 7. Germline V gene lookup returns CDR1 MNHEY and CDR2 SVGAGI. The CDR3 consists of 15 residues. CDR3 sequence (DNA): TGTGCCAGCAGTCAGACAGGGGGCTCGGTCTATGGCTACACCTTC. It specifies CASSQTGGSVYGYTF.

V and J are TRBV5-8 and TRBJ1-2; D unclear. The germline CDR1 and CDR2 sequences are SGHTS and YDEGEE. The CDR3 spans 14 residues. V lost 6 bases and J lost 0, with 12 bases in between. The CDR3 nucleotides read TGTGCCAGCACCCCCATCGGGGCTAACTATGGCTACACCTTC. Translation: CASTPIGANYGYTF.

The chain recombines TRBV19 with TRBJ1-4; possible D gene TRBD1, 5 bases. The ends were cut back, 7 bases at V and 0 bases at J, with 9 bases in the middle. The CDR3 extends over 14 amino acids. Per the germline V gene, CDR1 is LNHDA and CDR2 is SQIVND (reference sequence). The chain's CDR3 is CASKDIATNEKLFF. In nucleotides, the CDR3 is TGTGCCAGTAAGGACATCGCAACTAATGAAAAACTGTTTTTT. Full variable domain (rest looked up from reference TRBV19 and TRBJ1-4): DGGITQSPKYLFRKEGQNVTLSCEQNLNHDAMYWYRQDPGQGLRLIYYSQIVNDFQKGDIAEGYSVSREKKESFPLTVTSAQKNPTAFYLCASKDIATNEKLFFGSGTQLSVL.

The gene calls are TRBV14 and TRBJ2-3; 8 positions agree with TRBD1. This CDR3 spans 15 amino acids. With V trimmed by 3 bases and J by 3 bases, 5 bases remained unmatched. Germline loops: CDR1 SGHDN, CDR2 FVKESK. The CDR3 coding sequence is TGTGCCAGCAGCCACCGGACAGGGCTAACAGATACGCAGTATTTT. This sequence encodes CASSHRTGLTDTQYF.

The chain combines TRBV11-2 with TRBJ1-1; D unclear. Germline-derived CDR1 and CDR2 are SGHAT and FQNNGV. This CDR3 has 13 amino acids. V was cut by 5 bases and J by 1 base, with 8 bases left in between. The CDR3 spells CASSPRRNTEAFF. In nucleotides, the CDR3 is TGTGCCAGCAGCCCGCGACGGAACACTGAAGCTTTCTTT.

This clone has a handful of counts. The V call is TRBV25-1, the J call TRBJ2-7, with D possibly TRBD2 on 7 matching bases. Between the trimmed V and J ends, which lost 8 bases and 7 bases, there was a span of 18 bases. CDR1 and CDR2 (germline): MGHDK, SYGVNS. This CDR3 has 13 residues. Here the CDR3 reads CASGKGGAREQYF. The CDR3 bases are TGTGCCAGCGGTAAGGGGGGGGCGCGGGAGCAGTACTTC.

The CDR3 sequence is CASSQLHQGLAVEQFF. The CDR3 coding sequence is TGTGCCAGCAGCCAGCTACACCAGGGACTAGCCGTTGAGCAGTTCTTC. The chain recombines TRBV3-1 (or the pseudogene TRBV3-2) with TRBJ2-1; TRBD2 matches 9 bases. CDR3 length: 16 residues. Germline V gene data show CDR1 as LGHDT and CDR2 as YNNKEL (reference sequence). The V gene end was trimmed by 3 bases and the J gene end by 9 bases; junction bases not matched to a gene: 12.

The chain joins TRBV4-1 to TRBJ1-1; D not certain. CDR1 MGHRA and CDR2 YSYEKL come from the germline V gene. V was pared by 1 base and J by 0 bases, with 9 bases between. The CDR3 loop spans 15 amino acids. The CDR3: CASSQAVEMNTEAFF. In DNA, the CDR3 is TGCGCCAGCAGCCAAGCCGTGGAGATGAACACTGAAGCTTTCTTT.

The chain combines TRBV12-3 or TRBV12-4 with TRBJ1-1, with 7 nucleotides matching TRBD1. V lost 5 bases to trimming and J lost 5 bases; unmatched junction nucleotides: 5. The CDR3 extends over 13 amino acids. CDR3 region: CASSPTGRTEAFF. CDR3 sequence (DNA): TGTGCCAGCAGTCCGACAGGGCGGACTGAAGCTTTCTTT.

The CDR3 coding sequence is TGTGCCACCTCAGGGGGGGGGACTTCCTACGAGCAGTACTTC. Protein product: CATSGGGTSYEQYF. The rearrangement links TRBV24-1 to TRBJ2-7; D tentatively reads TRBD1 or TRBD2 (7 bases each). Trimming shortened V by 9 bases and J by 1 base, and 15 bases separated the two germline ends. Germline CDR1 reads KGHDR; CDR2 reads SFDVKD. The CDR3 consists of 14 residues.

This chain joins TRBV2 and TRBJ2-1; tentatively, D is TRBD1 or TRBD2 (8 bases each). The CDR3 loop spans 20 amino acids. Deletions cut 6 bases from V and 3 bases from J, with 30 bases between. In germline, CDR1 is SNHLY, CDR2 FYNNEI. The CDR3 spells CASRDRAQPRGGRIYNEQFF. CDR3 DNA sequence: TGTGCCAGCAGGGACAGGGCTCAGCCCAGGGGCGGGAGGATCTACAATGAGCAGTTCTTC.